The present entry profiles one T cell receptor beta chain with its context. The antigen it recognizes is unknown. It has no much larger one-base neighbor in the sample; base qualities were not kept. The data stem from a study of cytomegalovirus exposure and HLA in healthy donors (dated by TCRdb to the late 2010s). Study-wide context: According to an earlier analysis of several hundred of the donors, 150 million to 200 million T cells yielded 90 million to 140 million unique TCR beta sequences and about 300 Gb of sequence data. An early release covering 550 to 650 HLA-typed donors comprised 300 to 350 gigabases of sequencing data and 65 million to 100 million unique TCR sequences. Among the roughly 400 genotyped donors, under 90% belonged to the genetic ancestry cluster associated with self-reported Caucasian donors. The aim of the study was to test whether cataloging public T cell receptors could identify signatures of past pathogen exposure. The study used immunosequencing to profile the T cell repertoires of about 670 subjects and linked those repertoires to cytomegalovirus serostatus. Besides the first cohort of about 730 subjects, a separate validation cohort made up of roughly 120 different subjects was used. To predict cytomegalovirus infection status, the study combined high-throughput TCR immunosequencing, statistical association of individual TCRs with disease status, and machine learning. A later analysis re-examined previously published TCR beta repertoires from over 500 donors and added high-resolution HLA genotyping to investigate patterns of TCR occurrence. The later analysis used no new phenotypic data to find candidate immune exposures, relying instead on TCR beta sequences and their occurrence across donors. An earlier analysis of approximately 640 of the donors applied high-throughput TCR beta sequencing to assess whether each TCR beta V gene segment acted as functional or pseudogenic. Alongside the repertoire data, information on donor age, sex, ethnicity and CMV serostatus was compiled. A later genetic analysis took genome-wide SNP genotypes for about 55% of the roughly 700 donors and used that subset as a discovery cohort. All discovery cohort repertoires had been generated on a single sequencing platform. HLA typing covered class I and class II loci at four-digit resolution. The number of typed donors differed by locus: roughly 620-640 for A, B, C, DRB1 and DQB1; approximately 520 for DQA1; around 580 for DPA1; and around 450 for DPB1. Because of strong linkage in the cohort, roughly five DR-DQ haplotypes were treated as single units for association and clustering. Across 300 to 400 genotyped donors of the cohort, an average of approximately 240,000 unique TCR beta nucleotide sequences per donor were sequenced, and approximately 17% of those sequences were non-productive.

From its cysteine to its phenylalanine, the CDR3 spans 15 amino acids. The only DNA kept is the CDR3, 45 bases in frame from the first base. For this chain, trimming is 5 bases at the V end and 4 bases at the J end, and the number of junction bases without a gene match is 10. Based on the germline V gene (reference sequence), the CDR1 and CDR2 sequences are MNHEY and SMNVEV. The cohort comprised fewer than 750 healthy bone marrow donors. At the time of sampling, every cohort member was nominally healthy, though immune exposures that went unrecorded were likely present. The donor tested CMV seronegative, placing the donor among the 352 seronegative members of the cohort. Each donor provided a peripheral blood sample, and peripheral blood mononuclear cells were used for TCR beta sequencing. Genomic DNA extraction from the blood cell samples was performed with the Qiagen DNeasy Blood Extraction Kit.

Overall study outcomes, separate from this receptor: Most TCR sequences were seen in very few donors, while some public TCRs were found in many individuals. Because HLA typing was unavailable for some donors at each locus, only the typed subset was used in association tests. Sequencing depth was assumed to be roughly uniform across donors in the presence/absence analyses, though that assumption may not hold. A later genetic analysis associated a missense DCLRE1C variant with V-gene and J-gene trimming of TCR beta chains, and an independent cohort replicated the association. Linkage disequilibrium might explain the correlated functional status among segregating V segments, but an unknown experimental factor could not be excluded. The sequencing pipeline was judged likely to have produced a cluster of highly shared sequence variants as a technical artifact. A later analysis found that HLA-associated TCR beta chains were more clonally expanded and had lower generation probabilities than equally common non-associated chains. A total of 150 to 200 TCR beta chains were listed by the study as associated with cytomegalovirus. At a false discovery rate of 0.05, a later analysis linked under 20,000 TCR beta sequences to specific HLA alleles. A few of the identified cytomegalovirus-associated TCR beta chains were confirmed in vitro to be specific for cytomegalovirus antigens. This cohort had only TCR beta chains sequenced, and the lack of alpha or paired-chain data limited which features could be detected. Some IMGT-functional V segments, including TRBV6-2 and TRBV6-3, could not be told apart with the 87-base-pair reads, so those segments were excluded. The classifier was reported to diagnose cytomegalovirus status with high specificity and sensitivity in both the original and validation cohorts. Several of the top co-occurrence clusters appeared to be linked to parvovirus B19, influenza, CMV and Epstein-Barr virus, according to a later analysis. When HLA alleles, especially DR and DQ, strongly co-occurred, TCR associations were difficult to assign to individual alleles. In a later genetic analysis, fewer N-insertions in productive TCRs were reported among donors in an Asian-associated ancestry cluster than the roughly 700-donor mean. Because counts were too low, fewer than 20 rarely observed V segments, including chromosome 9 orphons, were excluded from the earlier analysis of 587 of the donors. In a later analysis, most CMV-associated TCR beta chains were found to appear HLA-restricted, with HLA associations seemingly driven largely by CMV exposure. According to the authors, the approach could potentially be generalized to other disease states and immunological phenotypes. CMV serostatus was the only immune exposure information available for the cohort. A further reported finding was that TCR beta sequences accurately predicted the HLA-A and HLA-B alleles for most subjects in the first cohort. In a later analysis, TCR association rates were found to vary across HLA loci, with the most associated TCRs seen for DRB1 alleles and the fewest for HLA-C alleles. In an earlier analysis of 587 of the donors, most TCR beta V segments were observed in productive rearrangements about 87% or about 30% of the time, broadly matching IMGT annotations.

Library prep was done by the immunoSEQ multiplex PCR assay. The multiplex PCR relied on a mix of 60 forward primers for TCR Vbeta segments and 13 reverse primers for TCR Jbeta segments. The CDR3 region of rearranged TCR beta genes was amplified from genomic DNA with a multiplex PCR assay. On the Illumina HiSeq System, the amplified TCR beta libraries were sequenced as 87-base-pair reads. On the study's bioinformatics: In a later analysis, tens of millions of unique TCR beta chains were counted across the roughly 670 repertoires, and about 9.9 million of these chains were shared by at least two donors. Raw reads were error-corrected and collapsed into unique sequences by a nearest-neighbor algorithm in which closely related sequences were merged to remove PCR and sequencing errors. V, D and J gene segments were assigned by aligning CDR3 sequences to IMGT reference sequences. Each retained sequence needed at least a six-nucleotide match to both a V gene segment and a J gene segment. A rearrangement was called productive if the CDR3 had no stop codons and remained in frame with V and J, and every other rearrangement was called non-productive. Following IMGT convention, CDR3 was defined as the stretch from the second conserved V-encoded cysteine up to the conserved J-encoded phenylalanine. The earlier analysis of about 570 of the donors excluded any sequence lacking an unambiguous match to a single V gene segment. An earlier analysis of some 610 of the donors called V segments functional above 56.7% productive rearrangements and segregating when the between-donor standard deviation exceeded 5%. A statistical classification framework was built for diagnosing cytomegalovirus status from the catalog of TCR beta chain sequences. In a later analysis, TCR nucleotide sequences were compared against IMGT/GENE-DB human TR gene sequences so that V and J genes could be assigned. Using the TCRdist pipeline, a later analysis assigned CDR3 sequences along with most-parsimonious VDJ recombination scenarios. In a later analysis, each TCR beta chain was defined by its CDR3 amino acid sequence together with its V-gene family, and reads lacking a unique V-gene family were excluded. As a way to deal with suspected cross-contamination and a sequencing artifact, a later analysis dropped over 550 nucleotide sequences that were highly shared and had low generation probability. A later analysis calculated a clonal expansion index for each public chain from normalized within-repertoire ranks of inferred template counts. A later analysis computed generation probabilities with a VDJ recombination model fitted to out-of-frame rearrangements, and checked the results against IGoR. In a later analysis, hypergeometric tests were used to score TCR-TCR, TCR-HLA and TCR-CMV co-occurrence, with a repertoire-size bias correction applied to TCR pairs. False discovery rates were estimated in a later analysis by permuting HLA or CMV assignments 20 times. In a later analysis, co-occurring TCRs were grouped using DBSCAN, with TCRdist sequence similarity added in when clustering inside HLA-allele-positive subsets. Co-occurrence clustering excluded repertoires with fewer than 30,000 or more than 120,000 public chains, plus five with anomalous nucleotide sharing. TCRdb's version of the immuneACCESS table is confined to in-frame rearrangements and falls short of the full clone set. An unresolved V gene accounts for under half of the shortfall where checked; the remainder is of unknown origin. That table gives V, J and clone size, and the DNA gave D and trimming. The sample records some 190,000 clones, about nine tenths of which are singletons. The ten largest clones represent 0.9% to 1.2% of the sample.

The specimen was PBMCs. The chain links TRBV27 with TRBJ1-2; 7 central nucleotides agree with TRBD1. The sequence was collected from a boy between 2 and 15 years old in good health and CMV-seronegative. Here the CDR3 is given as CASSPTGTALYGYTF. The nucleotide sequence is TGTGCCAGCAGTCCTACCGGGACAGCTCTCTATGGCTACACCTTC.